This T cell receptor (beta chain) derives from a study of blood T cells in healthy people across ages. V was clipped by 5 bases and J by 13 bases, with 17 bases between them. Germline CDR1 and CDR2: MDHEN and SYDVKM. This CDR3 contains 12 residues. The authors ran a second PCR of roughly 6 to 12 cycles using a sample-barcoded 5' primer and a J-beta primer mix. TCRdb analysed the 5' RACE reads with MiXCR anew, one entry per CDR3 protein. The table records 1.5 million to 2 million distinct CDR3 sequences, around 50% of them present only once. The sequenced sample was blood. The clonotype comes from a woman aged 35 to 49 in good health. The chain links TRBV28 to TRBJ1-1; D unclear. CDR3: CASSRVEGFGFF. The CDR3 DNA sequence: TGTGCCAGCAGTCGAGTTGAGGGTTTCGGTTTCTTT.